This T cell receptor (beta chain) was sequenced during a study of shared clonotypes between healthy human individuals. The CDR3 covers 14 residues. V dropped 4 bases and J dropped 8 bases, with 15 bases sitting between them. CDR1 is MNHEY and CDR2 is SMNVEV in the germline V gene (reference sequence). CD8 cells regarded as naive lacked CD45RO, were positively chosen for CCR7, and omitted terminally differentiated effector memory CD45RA+ cells. It was at deep level that the assay was run. The table came from immunoSEQ multiplex PCR; TCRdb's copy has only in-frame clones and leaves some out. Of about 1,800,000 clones listed, 85% to 95% were seen once; the top ten hold under 1.5%.

The sequenced material came from naive CD8+ T cells sorted from blood. This sequence joins TRBV27 and TRBJ2-1; D gene uncertain. This receptor was obtained from a man younger than 35 in good health. CDR3 sequence: CASSSEPSGYEQFF. The CDR3 DNA reads TGTGCCAGCAGTTCGGAGCCATCCGGGTATGAGCAGTTCTTC.